Each of the 10 T cell receptor beta chains below was sequenced from the same sample in a study of cytomegalovirus exposure and HLA in healthy donors. The PCR employed 60 Vbeta primers together with 13 Jbeta primers. TCRdb's copy holds only in-frame clones and misses some; the assay was immunoSEQ multiplex PCR. The sample comprises about 120,000 clones, around three quarters of which are singletons, and about 10% rests with the top ten. The sequencing input was PBMCs. These receptors were collected from a man in his forties or fifties in good health and CMV-seropositive.

This chain links TRBV7-2 with TRBJ2-5; D not certain. The end of the DNA aligns better with TRBJ2-7, so the J call may be wrong. This CDR3 contains 12 residues. Germline CDR1 and CDR2: SGHTA and FQGNSA. The CDR3 DNA reads TGTGCCAGCAGCTTAGGGCGGTACGAGCAGTACTTC. Translated, it gives CASSLGRYEQYF.

V and J are TRBV7-9 and TRBJ2-1, with 9 positions matching TRBD1. Looked up from germline, CDR1 is SEHNR and CDR2 is FQNEAQ (reference sequence). The length of the CDR3 is 13 residues. Losses at the gene ends were 5 bases for V and 6 bases for J; bases not matched to a gene: 2. CDR3 amino acids: CASSPGQGNEQFF. The CDR3 DNA follows: TGTGCCAGCAGCCCGGGACAGGGCAATGAGCAGTTCTTC.

The chain has TRBV5-1 and TRBJ1-6; a possible D gene is TRBD1 (6 bases). This CDR3 spans 17 amino acids. V lost 4 bases and J 0 bases, leaving 14 bases between the germline ends. CDR1 is SGHRS, CDR2 YFSETQ, per germline. CDR3 protein: CASSPRQDSSYNSPLHF. The CDR3 bases are TGCGCCAGCAGCCCGCGACAGGATAGCTCCTATAATTCACCCCTCCACTTT. The complete variable domain, with remaining parts taken from reference TRBV5-1 and TRBJ1-6, reads KAGVTQTPRYLIKTRGQQVTLSCSPISGHRSVSWYQQTPGQGLQFLFEYFSETQRNKGNFPGRFSGRQFSNSRSEMNVSTLELGDSALYLCASSPRQDSSYNSPLHFGNGTRLTVT.

This clone was counted a single time. The chain has TRBV19 and TRBJ1-4, with 10 positions matching TRBD1. Germline values: CDR1 LNHDA, CDR2 SQIVND (reference sequence). V was clipped by 8 bases and J by 0 bases; unmatched bases: 6. This CDR3 has 16 amino acids. CDR3 DNA: TGTGCCAGTGGCGGGACAGGGGAAGCAACTAATGAAAAACTGTTTTTT. This translates into CASGGTGEATNEKLFF.

The chain carries TRBV2 and TRBJ1-5; TRBD1 matches at 9 bases. Germline CDR1 reads SNHLY; CDR2 reads FYNNEI. Losses at the gene ends were 6 bases for V and 7 bases for J; bases not matched to a gene: 7. CDR3 length equals 14 residues. DNA of the CDR3: TGTGCCAGCAGAGCCGGACAGGGGAAACAGCCCCAGCATTTT. Amino acids: CASRAGQGKQPQHF.

The CDR3, as DNA: TGCGCCAGCAGCTTGGGGTCTTGGGCGGGGGAGACAGATACGCAGTATTTT. This encodes CASSLGSWAGETDTQYF. The chain carries TRBV5-1 and TRBJ2-3; 7 nucleotides agree with TRBD2. J was trimmed by 3 bases and V by 0 bases; bases with no gene match: 10. The CDR3 loop spans 17 amino acids. The germline V gene has CDR1 SGHRS and CDR2 YFSETQ.

V is TRBV9 and J is TRBJ2-7; 8 nucleotides align to TRBD1. V lost 1 base to trimming and J lost 3 bases; unmatched junction nucleotides: 6. This CDR3 is built from 15 residues. The germline gives CDR1 SGDLS, CDR2 YYNGEE. CDR3 loop: CASSVRGTGYYEQYF. In DNA, the CDR3 is TGTGCCAGCAGCGTACGGGGGACAGGATACTACGAGCAGTACTTC.

The chain employs TRBV5-1 and TRBJ1-3; a possible D gene is TRBD1 (6 bases). Trimming removed 1 base from V and 2 bases from J, with 10 bases in between. The germline gives CDR1 SGHRS, CDR2 YFSETQ. The CDR3 is made up of 15 amino acids. CDR3 residues: CASSLRTDPGNTIYF. The CDR3 DNA follows: TGCGCCAGCAGCTTGCGGACAGACCCTGGAAACACCATATATTTT.

This clone was seen ten or more times. The chain carries TRBV9 and TRBJ1-3; D call uncertain. The CDR3 is 17 amino acids. The germline V gene encodes CDR1 SGDLS and CDR2 YYNGEE. Between the trimmed V and J ends, which lost 1 base and 0 bases, there was a span of 14 bases. The DNA for the CDR3 is TGTGCCAGCAGCGTAAGTTTAGAACTGCACTCTGGAAACACCATATATTTT. This codes for CASSVSLELHSGNTIYF.

The chain combines TRBV11-2 with TRBJ1-1; 7 bases are shared with TRBD1. V was pared by 5 bases and J by 0 bases, with 6 bases of the junction left unmatched. CDR3 length: 15 amino acids. Germline CDR1 reads SGHAT; CDR2 reads FQNNGV. The CDR3 DNA reads as TGTGCCAGCAGCCGGGACAGTACCATGAACACTGAAGCTTTCTTT. Translated, it gives CASSRDSTMNTEAFF.